This TCR beta chain originates from a study of long-term antiretroviral therapy in people with HIV. A v3.0 immunoSEQ assay was performed at survey level. Generated by immunoSEQ multiplex PCR, the TCRdb table keeps only in-frame clones and is missing some. The sample comprises roughly 7,200 clones, under 85% of which are singletons, and 30% rests with the top ten. Every specimen held between roughly 0.85-11 million cryopreserved PBMC. These were thawed and washed before DNA extraction. Germline CDR1 is SGHVT and CDR2 is SQSDAQ. The germline V and J ends were trimmed by 4 bases and 7 bases, with 11 bases remaining between them. This CDR3 has 12 residues.

The sequencing used unsorted PBMCs, collected 0.2 years after starting antiretroviral therapy. The receptor comes from a man in his forties or fifties with HIV. The chain carries TRBV7-4 and TRBJ2-7; D gene uncertain. CDR3 residues: CASSSFPCEQYF. CDR3 in DNA: TGTGCCAGCAGCTCATTTCCCTGTGAGCAGTACTTC.